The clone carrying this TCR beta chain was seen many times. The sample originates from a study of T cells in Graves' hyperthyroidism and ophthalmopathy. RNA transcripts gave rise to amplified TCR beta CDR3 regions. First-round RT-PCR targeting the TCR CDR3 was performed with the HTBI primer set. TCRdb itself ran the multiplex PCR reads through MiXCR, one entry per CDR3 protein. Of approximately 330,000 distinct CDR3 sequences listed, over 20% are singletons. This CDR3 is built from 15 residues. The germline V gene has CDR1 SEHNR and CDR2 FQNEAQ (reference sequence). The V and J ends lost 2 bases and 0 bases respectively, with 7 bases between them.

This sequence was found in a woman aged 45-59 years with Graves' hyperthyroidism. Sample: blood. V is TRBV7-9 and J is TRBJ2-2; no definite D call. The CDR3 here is CASSLRQPNTGELFF. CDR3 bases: TGTGCCAGCAGCTTACGTCAACCGAACACCGGGGAGCTGTTTTTT. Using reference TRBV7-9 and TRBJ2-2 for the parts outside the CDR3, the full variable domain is DTGVSQNPRHKITKRGQNVTFRCDPISEHNRLYWYRQTLGQGPEFLTYFQNEAQLEKSRLLSDRFSAERPKGSFSTLEIQRTEQGDSAMYLCASSLRQPNTGELFFGEGSRLTVL.